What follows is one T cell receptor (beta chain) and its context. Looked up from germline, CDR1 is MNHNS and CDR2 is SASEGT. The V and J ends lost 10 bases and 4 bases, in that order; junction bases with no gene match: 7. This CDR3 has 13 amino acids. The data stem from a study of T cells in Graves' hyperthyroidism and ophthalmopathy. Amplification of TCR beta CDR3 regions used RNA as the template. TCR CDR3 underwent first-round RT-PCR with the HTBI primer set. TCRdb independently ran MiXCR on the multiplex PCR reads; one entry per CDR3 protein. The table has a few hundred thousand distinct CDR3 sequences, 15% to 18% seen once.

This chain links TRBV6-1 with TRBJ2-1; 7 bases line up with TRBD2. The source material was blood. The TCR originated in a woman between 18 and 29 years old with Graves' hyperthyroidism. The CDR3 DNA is TGTGCCATCGGGACTATCTATTACAATGAGCAGTTCTTC. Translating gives CAIGTIYYNEQFF.